This TCR beta chain was documented in a study of blood T cell repertoires in COVID-19. As for the study in general: Spain, Italy and the United States supplied samples that represented acute and convalescent COVID-19. PBMCs, B-cell-depleted T cells, or T cells provided the cDNA or gDNA that made up the material.

Study processing details: The assay estimated nucleated cells by amplifying reference gene primers. Clones were read by immunoSEQ multiplex PCR, and TCRdb kept only the in-frame ones, dropping some. V and J calls and clone size are those listed in that table; D and trimming were worked out from the DNA. In the table there are 55,000 to 65,000 clones, 60% to 85% of which are singletons. The CDR3 runs 14 residues. V lost 5 bases and J 1 base, leaving 11 bases between the germline ends. Germline V lookup: CDR1 MDHEN, CDR2 SYDVKM. The sequence came from a man between 60 and 75 years old with acute or convalescent COVID-19. V usage is TRBV28 and J usage is TRBJ2-5; D might be TRBD1 (5 bases). The sequenced material came from peripheral blood. CDR3 nucleotides: TGTGCCAGCAGTCGTCTAGGGGTCCAAGAGACCCAGTACTTC. Amino acid sequence: CASSRLGVQETQYF.